These 18 T cell receptor beta chains share one sample of origin, sequenced in a study of T cell changes during pregnancy in multiple sclerosis (dated by TCRdb to about 2019). Library prep was done by the immunoSEQ multiplex PCR assay. Drawn from immuneACCESS, this table holds only the in-frame rearrangements with V and J called that TCRdb kept. Clones are partly lost; checked studies trace under half to an unresolved V gene and leave the rest unexplained. Recorded for this sample are tens of thousands of clones; about nine tenths of them occurred a single time. Approximately 2% of the sample comes from the top ten. The sample was peripheral blood, taken in the second trimester of pregnancy. The receptors here all came from a female donor with multiple sclerosis, enrolled in a pregnancy study.

The chain couples TRBV29-1 to TRBJ1-1; D is undetermined. The ends were cut back, 6 bases at V and 1 base at J, with 9 bases in the middle. Germline CDR1 is SQVTM and CDR2 is ANQGSEA. The CDR3 loop spans 12 amino acids. Here the CDR3 DNA reads TGCAGCGTCTTCGTATCGAACACTGAAGCTTTCTTT. Residues: CSVFVSNTEAFF.

This chain links TRBV11-2 with TRBJ1-4, with 7 nucleotides matching TRBD1. Trimming took 5 bases from V and 7 from J; bases not matched to a gene: 7. Germline V gene data show CDR1 as SGHAT and CDR2 as FQNNGV. CDR3 length: 14 residues. DNA for the CDR3: TGTGCCAGCAGCCCGACAGGGAGGAGTGAAAAACTGTTTTTT. Translated: CASSPTGRSEKLFF. Using reference TRBV11-2 and TRBJ1-4 for the parts outside the CDR3, the full variable domain is EAGVAQSPRYKIIEKRQSVAFWCNPISGHATLYWYQQILGQGPKLLIQFQNNGVVDDSQLPKDRFSAERLKGVDSTLKIQPAKLEDSAVYLCASSPTGRSEKLFFGSGTQLSVL.

This chain connects TRBV6-5 to TRBJ2-5; TRBD1 might be the D (5 bases). Germline CDR1 MNHEY, CDR2 SVGAGI. Trimming stripped 8 bases from V and 7 bases from J, with 11 bases between. The CDR3 length is 11 residues. CDR3 loop: CASQWGGTQYF. The CDR3 DNA follows: TGTGCCAGCCAATGGGGCGGGACCCAGTACTTC.

The CDR3 DNA is TGCGCCAGCAGCTGGGCGGACACCAACACTGAAGCTTTCTTT. Translated: CASSWADTNTEAFF. The chain carries TRBV5-1 and TRBJ1-1; D possibly corresponds to TRBD1 (5 bases). The germline V and J ends were trimmed by 3 bases and 2 bases, with 11 bases remaining between them. The V gene's germline CDR1 is SGHRS and CDR2 YFSETQ. The length of the CDR3 is 14 residues.

The table lists this clone with a few counts. The chain couples TRBV19 to TRBJ1-6; D ambiguous. This CDR3 is 17 amino acids long. V was trimmed by 7 bases and J by 0 bases, leaving 16 bases between them. The germline gives CDR1 LNHDA, CDR2 SQIVND (reference sequence). The CDR3 coding sequence is TGTGCCAGTAAAACACGAGGGCCCAGCTCCTATAATTCACCCCTCCACTTT. It specifies CASKTRGPSSYNSPLHF.

This clone was found once. The chain is built from TRBV21-1 and TRBJ1-5; TRBD1 was called by the table and not checked on the DNA. TRBV21-1 is flagged as a pseudogene. The CDR3 contains 16 residues. CDR3 DNA sequence: TGTGCCAGCAGCAAAGAGGTACAGGGGAGCAATCAGCCCCAGCATTTT. Amino acid sequence: CASSKEVQGSNQPQHF.

CDR3 sequence: CSVPRLAGVDTQYF. The CDR3 DNA sequence: TGCAGCGTTCCACGACTAGCGGGAGTGGATACGCAGTATTTT. The chain combines TRBV29-1 with TRBJ2-3; the match to TRBD2 covers 12 bases. The length of the CDR3 is 14 residues. Per germline, CDR1 SQVTM and CDR2 ANQGSEA. With 5 bases clipped from V and 6 bases from J, the junction kept 6 bases outside the gene matches.

The chain recombines TRBV5-1 with TRBJ1-1; no definite D call. Germline CDR1 reads SGHRS; CDR2 reads YFSETQ. The CDR3 totals 14 residues. Trimming left V 0 bases short and J 4 bases short, with 10 bases between. The CDR3 bases are TGCGCCAGCAGCTTGGACGCGGGGAGCACTGAAGCTTTCTTT. Protein product: CASSLDAGSTEAFF.

V and J are TRBV11-1 and TRBJ2-3; 8 bases are shared with TRBD1. The CDR3 length is 15 residues. The germline CDR1 and CDR2 sequences are SGHAT and FQDESV (reference sequence). V lost 3 bases, J lost 2 bases, and 4 bases stayed unmatched. CDR3 region: CASSLGDRNTDTQYF. In DNA, the CDR3 is TGTGCCAGCAGCTTGGGGGACAGGAACACAGATACGCAGTATTTT.

J is TRBJ1-2 and V is TRBV2; 9 bases align to TRBD1. The germline V gene encodes CDR1 SNHLY and CDR2 FYNNEI. This CDR3 comprises 15 residues. Trimming took 3 bases from V and 7 from J; bases not matched to a gene: 9. The CDR3 is CASSEKTGGSAGYTF. DNA of the CDR3: TGTGCCAGCAGTGAGAAGACAGGGGGTTCCGCTGGCTACACCTTC.

The chain carries TRBV10-3 and TRBJ2-1; possibly TRBD2 for D (6 bases). The CDR3 length is 13 residues. Germline CDR1 is ENHRY and CDR2 is SYGVKD. The V and J ends lost 4 bases and 4 bases respectively, with 8 bases between them. CDR3 DNA: TGTGCCATCAGTGCGGGAGAATACAATGAGCAGTTCTTC. Protein product: CAISAGEYNEQFF.

The V gene is TRBV6-5, the J gene TRBJ1-6; 9 nucleotides agree with TRBD1. With 0 bases clipped from V and 3 bases from J, the junction kept 0 bases outside the gene matches. Germline V lookup: CDR1 MNHEY, CDR2 SVGAGI. The CDR3 extends over 16 amino acids. Here the CDR3 reads CASSYSTGGYNSPLHF. In DNA, the CDR3 is TGTGCCAGCAGTTACTCGACAGGGGGCTATAATTCACCCCTCCACTTT.

The rearrangement joins TRBV28 to TRBJ2-7, with TRBD1 identical over 9 bases. This CDR3 is 16 amino acids long. Germline assignment: CDR1 MDHEN and CDR2 SYDVKM. V lost 6 bases to trimming and J lost 5 bases; unmatched junction nucleotides: 14. The CDR3 region has the DNA TGTGCCAGCAGCCTCCTTTTAGGACAGGGGTCCCACGAGCAGTACTTC. This translates into CASSLLLGQGSHEQYF.

The J gene is TRBJ2-3, the V gene TRBV5-5, with TRBD2 matching over 10 bases. CDR3 length: 16 amino acids. The germline gives CDR1 SGHKS, CDR2 YYEKEE (reference sequence). V lost 2 bases, J lost 5 bases, and 8 bases stayed unmatched. The CDR3 protein is CASSFVAGGAVDTQYF. CDR3 sequence (DNA): TGTGCCAGCAGCTTCGTAGCGGGGGGAGCGGTAGATACGCAGTATTTT. The variable domain in full, completed from reference TRBV5-5 and TRBJ2-3, reads DAGVTQSPTHLIKTRGQQVTLRCSPISGHKSVSWYQQVLGQGPQFIFQYYEKEERGRGNFPDRFSARQFPNYSSELNVNALLLGDSALYLCASSFVAGGAVDTQYFGPGTRLTVL.

The rearrangement uses TRBV7-9 and TRBJ2-2; the match to TRBD1 covers 9 bases. There are 17 residues in the CDR3. Germline V gives CDR1 SEHNR, CDR2 FQNEAQ (reference sequence). Trimming took 4 bases from V and 7 from J; bases not matched to a gene: 13. CDR3 nucleotide sequence: TGTGCCAGCAGCTCGCCCCCCGGGACAGGGTCGAACGGGGAGCTGTTTTTT. Translated, it gives CASSSPPGTGSNGELFF.

For this clone: The junction departs from the called germline gene at one end, perhaps through a read error. This sequence joins TRBV4-3 and TRBJ1-5, with no clear D. Germline V CDR1 and CDR2: LGHNA, YSLEER. The CDR3 loop spans 10 amino acids. The CDR3 spells CASSQACVRF. The CDR3 DNA is TGCGCCAGCAGCCAAGCGTGCGTCCGCTTT.

V gene TRBV30 combines with J gene TRBJ2-1; D is possibly TRBD1 (6 bases). Trimming left V 5 bases short and J 7 bases short, with 12 bases between. The germline CDR1 and CDR2 sequences are GTSNPN and SVGIG (reference sequence). CDR3 length equals 12 residues. In DNA, the CDR3 is TGTGCCTGGGGACAGCTGGGGAATGAGCAGTTCTTC. It translates to CAWGQLGNEQFF.

This sequence joins TRBV7-9 and TRBJ2-7; 7 nucleotides line up with TRBD1. V was pared by 4 bases and J by 3 bases, with 9 bases of the junction left unmatched. Germline V lookup: CDR1 SEHNR, CDR2 FQNEAQ (reference sequence). The CDR3 sequence is 15 residues long. CDR3 DNA sequence: TGTGCCAGCAGCTCGTATAGGGACAGAGTCTACGAGCAGTACTTC. Its translation is CASSSYRDRVYEQYF.